This TCR beta chain came from a study of blood T cell repertoires in COVID-19. On the study more broadly: Acute and convalescent COVID-19 samples came from the United States, Italy and Spain.

In the original processing: The assay estimated nucleated cells by amplifying reference gene primers. Using immunoSEQ multiplex PCR, the repertoire was profiled, and TCRdb retains in-frame clones only, with some absent. V, J and clone size were drawn from that table, and D and trimming were deduced from the DNA. The table has about 260,000 clones, 75% to 95% seen once. This CDR3 region has 14 residues. V was cut by 5 bases and J by 0 bases, with 8 bases left in between. Germline assignment: CDR1 SNHLY and CDR2 FYNNEI. The sample was peripheral blood. The receptor was derived from a person aged 18-35 years with COVID-19, enrolled during active disease. V usage is TRBV2 and J usage is TRBJ1-5; perhaps TRBD1 as D (6 bases). CDR3: CASSRDTSNQPQHF. DNA of the CDR3: TGTGCCAGCAGTAGGGACACTAGCAATCAGCCCCAGCATTTT.